The rows below give T cell receptor beta chains drawn from one sample of a study of cytomegalovirus exposure and HLA in healthy donors. Profiling relied on immunoSEQ multiplex PCR, and the TCRdb table lists in-frame clones only, not all of them. This table holds over 100,000 clones, almost 70% found once. Sequenced material: PBMCs. These receptor sequences come from a man aged 30 to 39 in good health and CMV-seropositive. Both conserved end residues are part of each CDR3. Size tells how often a clone was seen (once, few, many) or the class of an expanded clone, and some rows leave it out.

V gene	clone size	J gene	CDR3 protein
TRBV5-1	NA	TRBJ2-1	CASSRSDSRRDEQFF
TRBV6-6	NA	TRBJ2-7	CASSQGLRISYEQYF
TRBV29-1	NA	TRBJ1-2	CSVEDPKGFRYGYTF
TRBV7-3	NA	TRBJ1-1	CASLDRENTEAFF
TRBV10-3	NA	TRBJ2-3	CAISESHGWVREVTDTQYF
TRBV5-1	NA	TRBJ2-7	CASSLPDNSYEQYF
TRBV30	once	TRBJ2-3	CAWSVEIDTQYF
TRBV7-9	NA	TRBJ1-1	CATQRGHTEAFF
TRBV5-6	NA	TRBJ2-1	CASSRDSYYNEQFF
TRBV19	NA	TRBJ2-5	CASSEGQRKETQYF
TRBV7-2	NA	TRBJ1-6	CASSPFGGRSYNSPLHF
TRBV19	NA	NA	CASSVPQSYEQYF
TRBV6-5	NA	TRBJ2-3	CASTGGGGDTQYF
TRBV11-3	NA	TRBJ2-3	CASSLKPSGLAGTDTQYF
TRBV25-1	once	TRBJ2-5	CASSYRDRGGETQYF
TRBV5-6	NA	TRBJ1-2	CASSLLARDGYTF